The clone carrying this TCR beta chain has a handful of counts. The antigen remains undetermined. The data are from a study of CD8+ T cells in alopecia areata. The wider study: Disease severity was quantified as SALT score of affected scalp area. Findings and caveats of the study: Scalp data also include sequences from resident alphabeta T cells of normal skin. Tofacitinib significantly reduced both scalp clonality and expanded CD8+ clones among the top 100.

Sequencing templates came from extracted RNA that was reverse transcribed into cDNA. Method: immunoSEQ multiplex PCR; TCRdb's copy keeps in-frame clones and lacks some. The sample contains about 190,000 clones, 50% to 60% of which appear only once. Treatment here: oral pan-JAK inhibitor, 5-10 mg twice daily. CD4+ and CD8+ T cells were sorted from PBMCs stained for CD3, CD4 and CD8. The CDR3 covers 14 residues. Trimming cost V 4 bases and J 2 bases, with 12 bases left between them. Germline V gene data show CDR1 as MDHEN and CDR2 as SYDVKM. The sequence derives from a human donor with alopecia areata. This sample comprised CD4+ T cells sorted from blood, obtained at week 4, from a patient treated with tofacitinib. This chain connects TRBV28 to TRBJ2-7; D possibly uses TRBD1 or TRBD2 (5 bases each). The CDR3 loop is CASSYGTATYEQYF. The CDR3 nucleotides are TGTGCCAGCAGTTACGGGACGGCAACCTACGAGCAGTACTTC.